Each of the 15 T cell receptor beta chains below was sequenced from the same sample in a study of shared clonotypes between healthy human individuals (dated by TCRdb to the early 2020s). The library was made by the immunoSEQ multiplex PCR assay. In its TCRdb copy, this immuneACCESS table keeps in-frame sequences only and misses some clones. Where compared with another copy, unresolved V genes explain less than half of these, and the others have no known cause. A total of roughly 500,000 clones appear in this sample, roughly 95% of them only once. The ten top clones hold 0.055% to 0.075% of the sample. What was sequenced was naive CD4+ T cells sorted from blood. The cell subset or site label on this specimen signifies: CD45RA+ positively selected. All receptors derive from a woman between 25 and 40 years old in good health.

CDR3: CASSLLGGAGEKLFF. Written as DNA, the CDR3 is TGTGCCAGCAGTTTATTAGGGGGCGCAGGTGAAAAACTGTTTTTT. The chain recombines TRBV28 with TRBJ1-4, with TRBD1 matching 7 bases. CDR1 is MDHEN, CDR2 SYDVKM, per germline. The CDR3 contains 15 residues. The trim removed 1 base at V and 7 bases at J, leaving 6 bases unmatched.

Of note for this clone: The DNA is omitted, as the CDR3 cannot be located on it reliably, and the CDR3 follows TCRdb's listing. The V call is TRBV21-1, the J call TRBJ1-3. TRBV21-1 is deemed a pseudogene. The CDR3 region is 16 residues in length, termini included. The CDR3 loop is CASERGAVGLGNTIYF.

V and J are TRBV28 and TRBJ2-2; D not resolved. The CDR3 loop spans 13 amino acids. V dropped 10 bases and J dropped 6 bases, with 15 bases sitting between them. The germline CDR1 and CDR2 sequences are MDHEN and SYDVKM. The CDR3 reads CATRNFGPGELFF. CDR3 bases: TGTGCCACCAGGAATTTTGGGCCCGGGGAGCTGTTTTTT.

The rearrangement joins TRBV5-8 to TRBJ1-1, with a weak D call TRBD1 (5 bases). Germline values: CDR1 SGHTS, CDR2 YDEGEE. This CDR3 contains 16 residues. Trimming pared 0 bases from V and 1 base from J, leaving 13 bases between. CDR3 loop: CASSLGQGRPNTEAFF. Here the CDR3 DNA reads TGTGCCAGCAGCTTGGGTCAGGGCAGACCGAACACTGAAGCTTTCTTT.

This clone was counted a single time. The genes are TRBV13 and TRBJ2-7, with 12 bases that match TRBD2. The CDR3 is 12 residues long. Germline V gives CDR1 PRHDT, CDR2 FYEKMQ (reference sequence). The trim removed 8 bases at V and 4 bases at J, leaving 0 bases unmatched. CDR3 residues: CASGLAGYEQYF. Written as DNA, the CDR3 is TGTGCCAGCGGACTAGCGGGGTACGAGCAGTACTTC.

In nucleotides, the CDR3 is TGTGCCTGGAGTTCTGGACTAGCGACCTACAATGAGCAGTTCTTC. Amino acids: CAWSSGLATYNEQFF. The chain couples TRBV30 to TRBJ2-1; 9 nucleotides align to TRBD2. The germline CDR1 and CDR2 sequences are GTSNPN and SVGIG (reference sequence). The CDR3 is made up of 15 amino acids. The junction had 4 bases not matched to a gene; V was cut back by 2 bases and J by 2 bases. The full variable domain, rest sourced from reference TRBV30 and TRBJ2-1, is SQTIHQWPATLVQPVGSPLSLECTVEGTSNPNLYWYRQAAGRGLQLLFYSVGIGQISSEVPQNLSASRPQDRQFILSSKKLLLSDSGFYLCAWSSGLATYNEQFFGPGTRLTVL.

The sample holds one count of this clone. The V call is TRBV5-8, the J call TRBJ2-3; D is possibly TRBD1 (6 bases). Trimming cost V 0 bases and J 1 base, with 9 bases left between them. From germline, CDR1 is SGHTS and CDR2 YDEGEE. The CDR3 has 15 residues. The CDR3 here is CASSLEQGRTDTQYF. The CDR3 region has the DNA TGTGCCAGCAGCTTGGAACAGGGCCGCACAGATACGCAGTATTTT.

The CDR3 sequence: CASSIVPASNQPQHF. In nucleotides, the CDR3 is TGTGCCAGTAGTATAGTGCCAGCTAGCAATCAGCCCCAGCATTTT. This chain links TRBV19 with TRBJ1-5; D is unresolved. V lost 1 base to trimming and J lost 0 bases, with 7 bases between them. Germline CDR1 LNHDA, CDR2 SQIVND (reference sequence). The CDR3 is made up of 15 amino acids. The variable domain in full, with the rest retrieved from reference TRBV19 and TRBJ1-5, is DGGITQSPKYLFRKEGQNVTLSCEQNLNHDAMYWYRQDPGQGLRLIYYSQIVNDFQKGDIAEGYSVSREKKESFPLTVTSAQKNPTAFYLCASSIVPASNQPQHFGDGTRLSIL.

V usage is TRBV5-6 and J usage is TRBJ2-2, with TRBD1 identical over 8 bases. The length of the CDR3 is 15 residues. Trimming took 0 bases from V and 3 from J; bases not matched to a gene: 1. Germline CDR1 is SGHDT and CDR2 is YYEEEE. The chain's CDR3 is CASSLAGGHTGELFF. The CDR3 DNA follows: TGTGCCAGCAGCTTGGCAGGGGGCCACACCGGGGAGCTGTTTTTT. Full variable domain (remainder filled in from reference TRBV5-6 and TRBJ2-2): DAGVTQSPTHLIKTRGQQVTLRCSPKSGHDTVSWYQQALGQGPQFIFQYYEEEERQRGNFPDRFSGHQFPNYSSELNVNALLLGDSALYLCASSLAGGHTGELFFGEGSRLTVL.

This chain links TRBV27 with TRBJ2-7; D gene ambiguous. The CDR3 runs to 15 residues. V lost 2 bases, J lost 2 bases, and 13 bases lay in between. The V gene's germline CDR1 is MNHEY and CDR2 SMNVEV (reference sequence). In DNA, the CDR3 is TGTGCCAGCAGTTTAAGGGCAGACGTAACCTACGAGCAGTACTTC. Translating gives CASSLRADVTYEQYF.

V usage is TRBV18 and J usage is TRBJ2-1; tentatively, D is TRBD1 (5 bases). Germline assignment: CDR1 KGHSH and CDR2 LQKENI. This CDR3 region has 14 residues. V gave up 3 bases and J gave up 9 bases, with 15 bases separating them. The CDR3 nucleotides read TGTGCCAGCTCACCTGGGGCGGATACAAGTGAGCAGTTCTTC. It is translated as CASSPGADTSEQFF. The variable domain in full, with the rest retrieved from reference TRBV18 and TRBJ2-1, is NAGVMQNPRHLVRRRGQEARLRCSPMKGHSHVYWYRQLPEEGLKFMVYLQKENIIDESGMPKERFSAEFPKEGPSILRIQQVVRGDSAAYFCASSPGADTSEQFFGPGTRLTVL.

The V and J genes are TRBV11-1 and TRBJ2-7; TRBD2 agrees at 9 bases. The junction had 21 bases not matched to a gene; V was cut back by 5 bases and J by 4 bases. CDR1 and CDR2 (germline): SGHAT, FQDESV (reference sequence). The CDR3 is 19 amino acids. CDR3 nucleotide sequence: TGTGCCAGCAGCCGAATCCTTCCAGCGGGAGGCAACCTTAATTACGAGCAGTACTTC. Translating gives CASSRILPAGGNLNYEQYF.

The chain combines TRBV28 with TRBJ1-1; D possibly corresponds to TRBD1 (5 bases). V lost 3 bases to trimming and J lost 4 bases, with 15 bases between them. The CDR3 sequence is 15 residues long. Germline lookup yields CDR1 MDHEN and CDR2 SYDVKM. The CDR3 region is CASSFRTYGATEAFF. The CDR3 DNA sequence: TGTGCCAGCAGTTTCCGGACCTACGGGGCCACTGAAGCTTTCTTT. The full variable domain, rest sourced from reference TRBV28 and TRBJ1-1, is DVKVTQSSRYLVKRTGEKVFLECVQDMDHENMFWYRQDPGLGLRLIYFSYDVKMKEKGDIPEGYSVSREKKERFSLILESASTNQTSMYLCASSFRTYGATEAFFGQGTRLTVV.

The V and J genes are TRBV30 and TRBJ1-3, with 8 bases that match TRBD1. J lost 2 bases, V lost 1 base, and 4 bases had no gene match. This CDR3 region has 15 residues. Germline CDR1 and CDR2: GTSNPN and SVGIG (reference sequence). CDR3 protein: CAWSETRGPGNTIYF. The CDR3 DNA reads as TGTGCCTGGAGTGAGACCAGGGGGCCTGGAAACACCATATATTTT.

V is TRBV4-1 and J is TRBJ2-7; D is possibly TRBD1 (6 bases). The CDR3 spans 14 residues. Germline CDR1 is MGHRA and CDR2 is YSYEKL. The V and J ends lost 0 bases and 6 bases respectively, with 12 bases between them. CDR3 sequence reads: CASSQEGRGGEQYF. CDR3 sequence (DNA): TGCGCCAGCAGCCAAGAGGGCAGGGGTGGCGAGCAGTACTTC.